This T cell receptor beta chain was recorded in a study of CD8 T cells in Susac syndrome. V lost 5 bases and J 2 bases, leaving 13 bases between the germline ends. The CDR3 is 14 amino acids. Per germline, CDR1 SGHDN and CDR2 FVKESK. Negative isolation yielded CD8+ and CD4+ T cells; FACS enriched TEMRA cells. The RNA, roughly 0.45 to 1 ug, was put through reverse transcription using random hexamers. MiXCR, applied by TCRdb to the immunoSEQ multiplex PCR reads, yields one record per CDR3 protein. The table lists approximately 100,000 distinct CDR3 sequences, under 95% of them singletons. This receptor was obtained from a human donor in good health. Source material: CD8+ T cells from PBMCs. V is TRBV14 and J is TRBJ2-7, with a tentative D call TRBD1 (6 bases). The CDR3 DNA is TGTGCCAGCAGCTCTCGGGACATAACCTACGAGCAGTACTTC. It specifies CASSSRDITYEQYF.